The entry below gives a single T cell receptor (beta chain) sequence along with its context. Its antigen remains unknown. Each donor was a Caucasian adult residing in Nashville, Tennessee. Clones were sequenced by immunoSEQ multiplex PCR, and TCRdb holds only the in-frame ones, with some missing. The sample records nearly 750,000 clones, about two thirds being singletons. This sample is drawn from a study of shared clonotypes between healthy human individuals. In the study overall: Researchers assigned three CD4 naive, three CD4 memory, two CD8 naive and one CD8 memory plate to each donor.

General study results and limits: Generation of non-shared clonotypes was less probable than generation of clonotypes shared by all four donors.

Germline V gene lookup returns CDR1 SNHLY and CDR2 FYNNEI. The CDR3 spans 13 residues. Trimming cost V 5 bases and J 8 bases, with 16 bases left between them. The chain recombines TRBV2 with TRBJ2-7; perhaps TRBD1 as D (6 bases). The sequence came from a woman in her 30s in good health. What was sequenced was memory CD4+ T cells sorted from blood. The subset here: CD45RA-negative fraction. The CDR3 protein is CASSKRQASKQYF. In DNA form, the CDR3 reads TGTGCCAGCAGTAAAAGACAGGCTTCCAAGCAGTACTTC.